A single sample gave rise to the 11 T cell receptor beta chains below, sequenced in a study of blood T cell repertoires in COVID-19. Assay used: immunoSEQ multiplex PCR; TCRdb lists only in-frame clones, some missing. The table shows about 52,000 clones, with under 90% occurring only once. Sequenced sample: peripheral blood. The receptor set was obtained from a man older than 75 with active or convalescent COVID-19.

The chain recombines TRBV10-1 with TRBJ1-1; TRBD1 might be the D (6 bases). The CDR3 covers 13 residues. Germline V lookup: CDR1 WNHNN, CDR2 SYGVQD (reference sequence). Trimming took 11 bases from V and 0 from J, leaving 13 bases between them. CDR3 bases: TGCGCCTCAAGGGGGGGTTTGAACACTGAAGCTTTCTTT. Translation gives CASRGGLNTEAFF.

The chain joins TRBV14 to TRBJ1-2, with D perhaps matching TRBD1 (6 bases). Germline CDR1 SGHDN, CDR2 FVKESK. V was pared by 5 bases and J by 6 bases, with 13 bases between. This CDR3 spans 13 amino acids. CDR3 sequence reads: CASSAFRGNGYTF. As DNA, the CDR3 is TGTGCCAGCAGCGCATTTAGGGGGAATGGCTACACCTTC.

This sequence joins TRBV29-1 and TRBJ1-6; unclear D gene. Germline V lookup: CDR1 SQVTM, CDR2 ANQGSEA. Trimming left V 0 bases short and J 10 bases short, with 10 bases between. This CDR3 has 13 residues. The CDR3 bases are TGCAGCGTTGAAGACCCCTTAGTATCACCCCTCCACTTT. The encoded protein is CSVEDPLVSPLHF.

V is TRBV7-2 and J is TRBJ2-2, with 9 positions matching TRBD1. Germline V gene lookup returns CDR1 SGHTA and CDR2 FQGNSA. J was trimmed by 2 bases and V by 8 bases; bases with no gene match: 6. CDR3 length: 15 residues. The CDR3, as DNA: TGTGCCAGCTTGAGGACAGGGGTAAACACCGGGGAGCTGTTTTTT. This encodes CASLRTGVNTGELFF.

The V call is TRBV19, the J call TRBJ1-1, with D uncertain. CDR1 is LNHDA, CDR2 SQIVND, per germline (reference sequence). This CDR3 region has 12 residues. Deletions cut 7 bases from V and 6 bases from J, with 12 bases between. The DNA for the CDR3 is TGTGCCAGTACCTCATCAAGAGCTGAAGCTTTCTTT. Translating it yields CASTSSRAEAFF.

V gene TRBV6-5 combines with J gene TRBJ1-3; no clear D. Trimming shortened V by 0 bases and J by 0 bases, and 9 bases separated the two germline ends. Germline values: CDR1 MNHEY, CDR2 SVGAGI. The CDR3 runs 16 residues. The CDR3 bases are TGTGCCAGCAGTTACTCGGCCAGTTCCTCTGGAAACACCATATATTTT. Its protein product is CASSYSASSSGNTIYF.

V usage is TRBV5-8 and J usage is TRBJ2-3; TRBD1 is a possible D gene (6 bases). CDR3 length: 13 amino acids. The ends were cut back, 1 base at V and 3 bases at J, with 6 bases in the middle. Germline V CDR1 and CDR2: SGHTS, YDEGEE. This CDR3 reads CASSLRGTDTQYF. The CDR3 DNA follows: TGTGCCAGCAGCTTGAGGGGGACAGATACGCAGTATTTT. The full variable domain, rest sourced from reference TRBV5-8 and TRBJ2-3, is EAGVTQSPTHLIKTRGQQATLRCSPISGHTSVYWYQQALGLGLQFLLWYDEGEERNRGNFPPRFSGRQFPNYSSELNVNALELEDSALYLCASSLRGTDTQYFGPGTRLTVL.

The rearrangement joins TRBV28 to TRBJ1-2; a possible D gene is TRBD1 (5 bases). Germline V gene data show CDR1 as MDHEN and CDR2 as SYDVKM. V gave up 7 bases and J gave up 4 bases, with 19 bases separating them. The CDR3 length is 15 residues. The CDR3 DNA follows: TGTGCCAGCAAGGGAAGGGGCCGCTCTCGCTATGGCTACACCTTC. Translated: CASKGRGRSRYGYTF.

The CDR3 DNA reads TGTGCCACCTTCGCGGGGAATGGAAACACCATATATTTT. Residues: CATFAGNGNTIYF. The rearrangement links TRBV7-6 to TRBJ1-3; no clear D. V lost 10 bases and J 3 bases, leaving 13 bases between the germline ends. The CDR3 is 13 amino acids. The germline V gene encodes CDR1 SGHVS and CDR2 FNYEAQ.

The chain links TRBV5-4 to TRBJ2-3; 7 bases map to TRBD2. Unmatched junction bases numbered 3, after V lost 2 bases and J lost 0 bases. The CDR3 contains 15 residues. CDR1 is SGHNT and CDR2 is YYREEE in the germline V gene (reference sequence). This CDR3 is CASSFERGSTDTQYF. In DNA, the CDR3 is TGTGCCAGCAGCTTCGAGCGGGGTAGCACAGATACGCAGTATTTT. Based on the CDR3 plus reference TRBV5-4 and TRBJ2-3, the full variable domain is ETGVTQSPTHLIKTRGQQVTLRCSSQSGHNTVSWYQQALGQGPQFIFQYYREEENGRGNFPPRFSGLQFPNYSSELNVNALELDDSALYLCASSFERGSTDTQYFGPGTRLTVL.

The CDR3: CASSTQGGTQYF. CDR3 DNA sequence: TGTGCCAGCAGCACGCAGGGGGGTACGCAGTATTTT. V gene TRBV11-3 combines with J gene TRBJ2-3, with D possibly matching TRBD1 (7 bases). CDR3 size: 12 residues. Between the trimmed V and J ends, which lost 5 bases and 8 bases, there was a span of 11 bases. Germline CDR1 reads SGHNT; CDR2 reads YENEEA.